This T cell receptor beta chain was found in a study of shared clonotypes between healthy human individuals. Germline V gene lookup returns CDR1 SGHAT and CDR2 FQNNGV. V was clipped by 5 bases and J by 2 bases; unmatched bases: 13. This CDR3 spans 17 amino acids. Researchers divided each subset's genomic DNA evenly across several immunoSEQ plates. Only in-frame clones appear in the TCRdb table, and some are missing; sequencing was by immunoSEQ multiplex PCR. The table lists around 1.6 million clones, 95% to 99% of them singletons. The receptor's source is a man aged 25 to 45 in good health. The sequenced sample consisted of naive CD4+ T cells sorted from blood. Subset here: CD45RA+ positively selected. The genes are TRBV11-2 and TRBJ1-2, with 8 bases aligning to TRBD1. The CDR3 DNA reads TGTGCCAGCAGCCACGTCCCCGGGACAGGAGTAAACTATGGCTACACCTTC. Encoded protein: CASSHVPGTGVNYGYTF.